The clone carrying this TCR beta chain has only a few counts. Antigen: not known. The data derive from a study of T-cell reconstitution after alpha-beta-depleted transplantation in children. Study-wide results and caveats: One year after transplant, T-cell counts and diversity came mostly from newly produced T cells. Diversity of TCRbeta at day 60 was high in some patients, arising from surviving recipient T cells and thymic progenitors. Two months or so post-transplant, alpha-beta T cells reportedly derived from several hundred expanded graft clones.

The germline V gene encodes CDR1 SGHNT and CDR2 YYREEE (reference sequence). CDR3 length: 16 residues. V trimming: 4 bases; J trimming: 0 bases; junction bases outside the gene matches: 7. The TCRbeta library was prepared with unique molecular identifiers. TCRdb called the PCR reads again in MiXCR, with one record for every CDR3 protein. The sample consists of about 900,000 distinct CDR3 sequences, roughly 31% of them appearing once. The sequenced sample was PBMCs, mostly from graft donor cells, obtained 360 days after TCRalphabeta/CD19-depleted stem cell transplant. This rearrangement joins TRBV5-4 to TRBJ2-1; 7 nucleotides match TRBD1. The TCR sequence derives from a boy under two years old who had a stem cell transplant for SCID, so the T cells may come from the graft donor. CDR3 region: CASSTGQQSSYNEQFF. Here the CDR3 DNA reads TGTGCCAGCAGCACGGGACAGCAGAGCTCCTACAATGAGCAGTTCTTC.